This TCR beta chain appears in the sequencing data of a study of immune cell composition in non-small cell lung cancer. Overall study findings and caveats: Overall clonality, unlike maximal tumour-associated clone frequency, did not predict TIL reactivity. Tumour-associated clones >0.5% occurred in approximately 34% of adenocarcinomas, under 85% of squamous. Dominant in vivo tumour-associated clones were not shown to share tumour-reactive sequences.

As to this clone: The antigen is undetermined.

Normal lung was sampled as far from the tumour as possible, at least 3 cm. Template was genomic DNA from frozen, unsorted single-cell suspensions. Profiling relied on immunoSEQ multiplex PCR, and the TCRdb table lists in-frame clones only, not all of them. This sample has 4,000 to 5,000 clones, with 65% to 75% found just once. The source is a human donor with non-small cell lung cancer. What was sequenced was non-adjacent lung tissue.

The CDR3 DNA sequence: TGTGCCAGCGGTTCGGGAGGAACTGAAGCTTTCTTT. As protein: CASGSGGTEAFF. The chain employs TRBV7-9 and TRBJ1-1; D not certain. V was clipped by 8 bases and J by 5 bases, with 12 bases between them. Germline assignment: CDR1 SEHNR and CDR2 FQNEAQ (reference sequence). This CDR3 is built from 12 residues.